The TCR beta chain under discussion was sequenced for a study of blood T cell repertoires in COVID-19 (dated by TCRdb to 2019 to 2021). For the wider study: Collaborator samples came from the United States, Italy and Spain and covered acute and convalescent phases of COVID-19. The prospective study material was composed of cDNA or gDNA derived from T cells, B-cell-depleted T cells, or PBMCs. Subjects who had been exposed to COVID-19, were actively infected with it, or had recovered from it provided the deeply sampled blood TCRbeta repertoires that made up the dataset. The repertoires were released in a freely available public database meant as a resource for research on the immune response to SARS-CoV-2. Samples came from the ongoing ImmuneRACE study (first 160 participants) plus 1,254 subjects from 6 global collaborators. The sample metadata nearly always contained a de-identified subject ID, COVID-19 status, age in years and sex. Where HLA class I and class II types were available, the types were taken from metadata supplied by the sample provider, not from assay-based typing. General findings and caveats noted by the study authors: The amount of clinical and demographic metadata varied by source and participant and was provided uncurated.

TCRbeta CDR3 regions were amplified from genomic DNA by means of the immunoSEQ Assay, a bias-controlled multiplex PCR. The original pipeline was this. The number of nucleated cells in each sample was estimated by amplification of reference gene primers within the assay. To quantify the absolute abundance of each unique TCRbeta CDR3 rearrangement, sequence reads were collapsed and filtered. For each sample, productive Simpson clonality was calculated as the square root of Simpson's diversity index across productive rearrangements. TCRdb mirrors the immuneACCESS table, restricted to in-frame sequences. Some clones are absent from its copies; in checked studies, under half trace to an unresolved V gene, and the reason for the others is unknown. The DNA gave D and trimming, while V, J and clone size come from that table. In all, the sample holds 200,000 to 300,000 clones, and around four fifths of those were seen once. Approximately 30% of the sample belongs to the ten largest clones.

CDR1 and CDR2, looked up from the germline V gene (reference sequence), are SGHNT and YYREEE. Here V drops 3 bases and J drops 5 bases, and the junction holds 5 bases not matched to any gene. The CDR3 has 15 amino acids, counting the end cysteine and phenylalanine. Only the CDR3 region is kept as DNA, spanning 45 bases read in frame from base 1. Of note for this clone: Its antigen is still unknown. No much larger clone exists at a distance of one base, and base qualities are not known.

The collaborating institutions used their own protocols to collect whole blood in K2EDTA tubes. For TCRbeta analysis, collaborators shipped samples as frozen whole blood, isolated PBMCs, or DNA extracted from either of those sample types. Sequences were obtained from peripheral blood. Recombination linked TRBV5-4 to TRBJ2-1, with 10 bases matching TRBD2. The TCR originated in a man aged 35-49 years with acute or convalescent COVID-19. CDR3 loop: CASSSGTSAHNEQFF. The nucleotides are TGTGCCAGCAGCTCCGGGACTAGCGCTCACAATGAGCAGTTCTTC.